This T cell receptor (beta chain) originates from a study of PD-L1 blockade in urothelial cancer. This clone was found once. The CDR3 totals 24 residues. V trimming: 0 bases; J trimming: 6 bases; junction bases outside the gene matches: 28. Generated by immunoSEQ multiplex PCR, the TCRdb table keeps only in-frame clones and is missing some. The repertoire holds 85,000 to 90,000 clones, with 90% as singletons. The chain links TRBV6-7 to TRBJ2-2, with 10 bases aligning to TRBD1. TRBV6-7 is placed among ORFs of uncertain function. The sequenced sample was PBMCs, obtained around atezolizumab (anti-PD-L1) treatment. This clonotype was obtained from a man in his 60s with urothelial cancer. The CDR3 DNA follows: TGTGCCAGCAGTTACTCCGGAAGTTTTCCGGAGGGGCCCCGACCCGGGACAGGGGCCGGGGAGCTGTTTTTT. Protein product: CASSYSGSFPEGPRPGTGAGELFF.